This record covers a single TCR beta chain. Its antigen is not identified. The entry originates in a study of identical twins. This CDR3 region has 17 residues. Trimming shortened V by 5 bases and J by 0 bases, and 14 bases separated the two germline ends. CDR1 is KGHSH, CDR2 LQKENI, per germline. Study-wide findings and caveats: Partial confounding of zero-insertion analyses by invariant MAIT and iNKT cells was possible. With beta out-of-frame sequences, excess sharing by twins was weaker. Out-of-frame alpha sequences that twins shared showed excess low generation probability.

TCRdb called the 5' RACE reads again in MiXCR, with one record for every CDR3 protein. This table has fewer than 800,000 distinct CDR3 sequences, 7% to 7.5% appearing once. The sample was also reused in another study, on yellow fever vaccine responses in identical twins.

This sequence was found in a woman aged 18 to 35 in good health. The specimen was PBMCs. This chain links TRBV18 with TRBJ1-6; D might be TRBD1 (5 bases). The DNA for the CDR3 is TGTGCCAGCTCATTGGGACGAGGAGGCTCCTATAATTCACCCCTCCACTTT. It specifies CASSLGRGGSYNSPLHF.